This T cell receptor (beta chain) derives from a study of T cell repertoires in cytomegalovirus infection. The overall study: CMV infection and matching HLA type were both indicated by public TCR beta signatures.

Study-wide points: Within the response measured ex vivo, HLA-C-restricted CMV-specific TCR beta clonotypes were dominant.

The CDR3 runs to 16 residues. Germline CDR1 is SNHLY and CDR2 is FYNNEI. After removal of 10 bases from V and 2 bases from J, the junction contained 12 bases not matched to a gene. TCRdb passed the reads through MiXCR, listing each CDR3 protein once. The sample has 100,000 to 150,000 distinct CDR3 sequences, more than 25% seen once. Concerning this clonotype: Antigen specificity is unknown.

Here the sequenced sample was CD8+ T cells from cultured PBMCs, taken from culture after CMV antigen stimulation. This receptor was identified in a human donor in good health (CMV status not recorded). Some clones in this sample may be carry-over from other donors' samples. J is TRBJ2-1 and V is TRBV2; TRBD2 matches 9 bases. CDR3 region: CAIYRSSSGAYNEQFF. CDR3 nucleotides: TGTGCCATCTATAGGTCTTCTAGCGGGGCCTACAATGAGCAGTTCTTC. The full variable domain, its missing parts supplied by reference TRBV2 and TRBJ2-1, is EPEVTQTPSHQVTQMGQEVILRCVPISNHLYFYWYRQILGQKVEFLVSFYNNEISEKSEIFDDQFSVERPDGSNFTLKIRSTKLEDSAMYFCAIYRSSSGAYNEQFFGPGTRLTVL.